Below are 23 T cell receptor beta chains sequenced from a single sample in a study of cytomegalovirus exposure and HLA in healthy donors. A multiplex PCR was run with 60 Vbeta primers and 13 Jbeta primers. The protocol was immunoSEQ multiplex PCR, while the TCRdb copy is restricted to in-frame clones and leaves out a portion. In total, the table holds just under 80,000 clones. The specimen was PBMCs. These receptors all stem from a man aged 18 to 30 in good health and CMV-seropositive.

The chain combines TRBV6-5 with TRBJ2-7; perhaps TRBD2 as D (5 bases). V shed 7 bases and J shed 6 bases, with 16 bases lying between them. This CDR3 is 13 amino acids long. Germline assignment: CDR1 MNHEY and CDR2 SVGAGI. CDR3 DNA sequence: TGTGCCAGCAAGGAGCGGACGGCTTTCGAGCAGTACTTC. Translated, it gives CASKERTAFEQYF.

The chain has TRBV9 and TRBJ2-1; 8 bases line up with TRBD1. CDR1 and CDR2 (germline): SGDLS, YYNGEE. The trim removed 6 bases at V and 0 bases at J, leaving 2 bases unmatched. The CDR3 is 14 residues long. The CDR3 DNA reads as TGTGCCAGCAAGGGACAGGCCTCCTACAATGAGCAGTTCTTC. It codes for CASKGQASYNEQFF.

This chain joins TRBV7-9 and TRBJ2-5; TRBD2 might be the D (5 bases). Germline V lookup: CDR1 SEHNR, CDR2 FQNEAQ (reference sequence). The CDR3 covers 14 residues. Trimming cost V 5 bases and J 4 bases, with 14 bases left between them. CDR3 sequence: CASSPFGMGETQYF. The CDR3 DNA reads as TGTGCCAGCAGCCCATTCGGGATGGGAGAGACCCAGTACTTC.

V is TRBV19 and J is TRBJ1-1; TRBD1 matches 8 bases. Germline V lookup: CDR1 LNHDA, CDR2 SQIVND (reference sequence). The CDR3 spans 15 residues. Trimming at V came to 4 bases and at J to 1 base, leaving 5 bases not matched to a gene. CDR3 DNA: TGTGCCAGTAGTACAACAGGGGGGAGGAACACTGAAGCTTTCTTT. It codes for CASSTTGGRNTEAFF.

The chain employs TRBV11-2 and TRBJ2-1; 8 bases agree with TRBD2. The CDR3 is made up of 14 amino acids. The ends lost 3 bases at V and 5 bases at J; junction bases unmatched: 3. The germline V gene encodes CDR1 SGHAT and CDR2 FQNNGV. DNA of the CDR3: TGTGCCAGCAGCTTGCGGGGGGCGGACAATGAGCAGTTCTTC. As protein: CASSLRGADNEQFF.

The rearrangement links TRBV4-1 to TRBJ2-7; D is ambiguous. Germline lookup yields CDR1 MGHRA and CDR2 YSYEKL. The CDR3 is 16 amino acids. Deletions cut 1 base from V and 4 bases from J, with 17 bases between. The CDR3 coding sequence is TGCGCCAGCAGCCAAGTTTCTGGAGCCCTATCTTACGAGCAGTACTTC. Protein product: CASSQVSGALSYEQYF.

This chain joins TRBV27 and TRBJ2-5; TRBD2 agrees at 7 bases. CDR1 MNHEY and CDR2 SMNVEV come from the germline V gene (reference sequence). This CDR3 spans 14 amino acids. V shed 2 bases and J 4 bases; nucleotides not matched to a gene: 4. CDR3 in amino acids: CASSLNPSGETQYF. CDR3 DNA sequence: TGTGCCAGCAGTTTAAACCCTAGCGGAGAGACCCAGTACTTC.

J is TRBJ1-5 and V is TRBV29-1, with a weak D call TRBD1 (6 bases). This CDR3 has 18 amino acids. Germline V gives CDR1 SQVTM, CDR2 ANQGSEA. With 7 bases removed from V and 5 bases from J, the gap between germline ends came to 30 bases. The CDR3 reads CSGSYRVDASKTDQPQHF. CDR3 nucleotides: TGCAGCGGTAGCTACAGGGTTGATGCGAGTAAAACTGATCAGCCCCAGCATTTT.

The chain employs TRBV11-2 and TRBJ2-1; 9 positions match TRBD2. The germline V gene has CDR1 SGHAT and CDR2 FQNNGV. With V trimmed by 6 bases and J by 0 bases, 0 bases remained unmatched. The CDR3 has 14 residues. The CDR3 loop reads CASRAGGSYNEQFF. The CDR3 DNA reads TGTGCCAGCAGAGCGGGGGGCTCCTACAATGAGCAGTTCTTC.

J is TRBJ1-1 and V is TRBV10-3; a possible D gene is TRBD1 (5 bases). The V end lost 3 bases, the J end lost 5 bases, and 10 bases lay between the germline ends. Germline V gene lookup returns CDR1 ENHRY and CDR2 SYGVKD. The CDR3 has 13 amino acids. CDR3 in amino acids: CAISDREVTEAFF. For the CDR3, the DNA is TGTGCCATCAGTGACAGGGAGGTTACTGAAGCTTTCTTT.

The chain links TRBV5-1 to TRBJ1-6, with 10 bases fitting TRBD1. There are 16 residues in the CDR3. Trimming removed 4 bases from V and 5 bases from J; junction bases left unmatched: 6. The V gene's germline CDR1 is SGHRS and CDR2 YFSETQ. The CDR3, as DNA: TGCGCCAGCAGCCCAGATGGGACAGGGGATAATTCACCCCTCCACTTT. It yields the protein CASSPDGTGDNSPLHF.

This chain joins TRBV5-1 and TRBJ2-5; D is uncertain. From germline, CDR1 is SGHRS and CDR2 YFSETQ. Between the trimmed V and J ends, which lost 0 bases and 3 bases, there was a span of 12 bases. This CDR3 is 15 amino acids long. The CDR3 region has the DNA TGCGCCAGCAGCTTGGTGCAGAGCACTAAAGAGACCCAGTACTTC. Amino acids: CASSLVQSTKETQYF. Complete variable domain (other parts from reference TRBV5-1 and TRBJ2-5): KAGVTQTPRYLIKTRGQQVTLSCSPISGHRSVSWYQQTPGQGLQFLFEYFSETQRNKGNFPGRFSGRQFSNSRSEMNVSTLELGDSALYLCASSLVQSTKETQYFGPGTRLLVL.

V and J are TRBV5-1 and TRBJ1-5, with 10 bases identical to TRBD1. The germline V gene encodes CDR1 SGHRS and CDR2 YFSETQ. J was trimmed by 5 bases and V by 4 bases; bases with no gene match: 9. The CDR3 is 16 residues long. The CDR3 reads CASSPYGDRGDQPQHF. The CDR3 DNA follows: TGCGCCAGCAGCCCCTATGGGGACAGGGGCGATCAGCCCCAGCATTTT.

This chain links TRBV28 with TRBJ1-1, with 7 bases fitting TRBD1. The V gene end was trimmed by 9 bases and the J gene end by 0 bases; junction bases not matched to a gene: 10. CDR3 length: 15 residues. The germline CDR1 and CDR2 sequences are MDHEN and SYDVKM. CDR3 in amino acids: CASLDRGQMNTEAFF. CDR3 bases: TGTGCCAGTTTGGATAGGGGACAGATGAACACTGAAGCTTTCTTT.

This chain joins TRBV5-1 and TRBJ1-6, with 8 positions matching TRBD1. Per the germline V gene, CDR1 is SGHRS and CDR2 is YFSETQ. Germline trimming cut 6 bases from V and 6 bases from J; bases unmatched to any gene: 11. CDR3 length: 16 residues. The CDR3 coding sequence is TGCGCCAGCATTACCGGAAACAGGGGGGTTAATTCACCCCTCCACTTT. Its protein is CASITGNRGVNSPLHF. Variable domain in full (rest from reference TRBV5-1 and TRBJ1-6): KAGVTQTPRYLIKTRGQQVTLSCSPISGHRSVSWYQQTPGQGLQFLFEYFSETQRNKGNFPGRFSGRQFSNSRSEMNVSTLELGDSALYLCASITGNRGVNSPLHFGNGTRLTVT.

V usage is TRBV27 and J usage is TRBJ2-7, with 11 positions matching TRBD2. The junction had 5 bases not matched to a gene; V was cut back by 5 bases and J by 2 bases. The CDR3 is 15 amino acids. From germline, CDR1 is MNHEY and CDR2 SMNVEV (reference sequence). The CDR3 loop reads CASSVSGLAAYEQYF. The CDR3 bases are TGTGCCAGCAGTGTTTCGGGACTAGCGGCCTACGAGCAGTACTTC.

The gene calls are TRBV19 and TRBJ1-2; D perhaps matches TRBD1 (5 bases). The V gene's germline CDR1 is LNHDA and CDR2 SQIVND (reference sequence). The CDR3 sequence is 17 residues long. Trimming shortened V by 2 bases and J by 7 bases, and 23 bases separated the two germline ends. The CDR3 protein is CASSILDSGLQLGGYTF. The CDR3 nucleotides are TGTGCCAGTAGTATATTGGACTCGGGACTTCAACTTGGTGGCTACACCTTC.

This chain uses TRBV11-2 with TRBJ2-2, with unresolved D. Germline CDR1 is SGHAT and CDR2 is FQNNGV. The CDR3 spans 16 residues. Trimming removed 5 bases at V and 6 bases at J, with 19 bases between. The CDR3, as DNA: TGTGCCAGCAGCGCCCTCGCGGCCCGAAGGCCCGGGGAGCTGTTTTTT. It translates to CASSALAARRPGELFF.

The chain's CDR3 is CATSRWASNSYEQYF. In DNA, the CDR3 is TGTGCCACCAGCCGTTGGGCGTCAAACTCCTACGAGCAGTACTTC. The chain recombines TRBV15 with TRBJ2-7; D is ambiguous. There are 15 residues in the CDR3. Per the germline V gene, CDR1 is LNHNV and CDR2 is YYDKDF (reference sequence). Trimming removed 5 bases at V and 0 bases at J, with 14 bases between.

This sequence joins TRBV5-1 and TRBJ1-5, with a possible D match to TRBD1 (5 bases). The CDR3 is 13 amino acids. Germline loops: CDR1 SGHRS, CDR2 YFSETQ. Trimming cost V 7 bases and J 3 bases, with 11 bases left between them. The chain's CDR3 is CASGRDFNQPQHF. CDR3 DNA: TGCGCCAGCGGCCGGGACTTCAATCAGCCCCAGCATTTT.

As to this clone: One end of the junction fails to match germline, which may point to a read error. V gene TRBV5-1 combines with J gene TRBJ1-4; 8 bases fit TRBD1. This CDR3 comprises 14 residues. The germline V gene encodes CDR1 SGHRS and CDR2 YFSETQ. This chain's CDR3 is CASSLDRANEKLFF. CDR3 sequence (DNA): TGCGCCAGCAGTTTGGACAGGGCTAATGAAAAACTGTTTTTT.

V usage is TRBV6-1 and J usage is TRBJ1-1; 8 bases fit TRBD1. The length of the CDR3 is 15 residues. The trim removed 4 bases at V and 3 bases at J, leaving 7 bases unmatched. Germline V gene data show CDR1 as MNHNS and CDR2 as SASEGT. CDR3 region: CASSAAGTGDTEAFF. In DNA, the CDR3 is TGTGCCAGCAGTGCCGCCGGGACAGGAGACACTGAAGCTTTCTTT.

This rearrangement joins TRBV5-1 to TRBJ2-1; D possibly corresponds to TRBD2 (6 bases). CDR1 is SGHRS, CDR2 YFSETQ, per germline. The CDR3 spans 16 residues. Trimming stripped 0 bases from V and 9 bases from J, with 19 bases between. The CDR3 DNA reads TGCGCCAGCAGCTTGGCTCGGACTAATTTGATCAGTGAGCAGTTCTTC. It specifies CASSLARTNLISEQFF.